This T cell receptor beta chain came from a study of CD8+ T cells in alopecia areata. This clone appeared a few times. Sequencing used cDNA as its template, made by extracting RNA and reverse transcribing it. This table comes from immunoSEQ multiplex PCR, and its TCRdb copy is limited to in-frame clones, with some not included. In the table there are some 95,000 clones, roughly 47% of which are singletons. The sample was CD4+ T cells sorted from blood. The sequence derives from a human donor with alopecia areata.

CDR3 sequence (DNA): TGTGCCAGCAGCTCGCCGGGACAGAGGAGGGAGCAGTACTTC. This codes for CASSSPGQRREQYF. The chain links TRBV11-2 to TRBJ2-7; 7 bases fit TRBD1. CDR1 and CDR2 from the germline V gene are SGHAT and FQNNGV. The CDR3 is 14 amino acids. V lost 4 bases to trimming and J lost 7 bases; unmatched junction nucleotides: 10. Full variable domain (rest looked up from reference TRBV11-2 and TRBJ2-7): EAGVAQSPRYKIIEKRQSVAFWCNPISGHATLYWYQQILGQGPKLLIQFQNNGVVDDSQLPKDRFSAERLKGVDSTLKIQPAKLEDSAVYLCASSSPGQRREQYFGPGTRLTVT.